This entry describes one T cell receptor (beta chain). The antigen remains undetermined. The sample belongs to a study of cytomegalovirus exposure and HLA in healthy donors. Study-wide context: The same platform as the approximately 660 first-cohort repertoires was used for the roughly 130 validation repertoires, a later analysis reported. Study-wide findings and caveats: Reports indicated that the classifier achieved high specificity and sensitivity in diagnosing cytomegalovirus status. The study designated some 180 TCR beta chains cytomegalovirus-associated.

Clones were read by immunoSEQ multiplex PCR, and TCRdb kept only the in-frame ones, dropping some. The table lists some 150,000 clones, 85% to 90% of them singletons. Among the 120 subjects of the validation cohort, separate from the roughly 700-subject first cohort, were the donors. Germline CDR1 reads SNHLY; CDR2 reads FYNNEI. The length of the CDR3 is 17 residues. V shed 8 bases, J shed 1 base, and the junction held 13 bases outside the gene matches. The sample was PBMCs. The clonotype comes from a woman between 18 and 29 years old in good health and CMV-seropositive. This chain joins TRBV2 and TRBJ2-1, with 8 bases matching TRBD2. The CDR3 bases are TGTGCCAGCCGGGCCCCCCGGGAGGGCCCGTCCTACAATGAGCAGTTCTTC. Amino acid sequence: CASRAPREGPSYNEQFF. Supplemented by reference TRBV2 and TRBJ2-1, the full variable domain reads EPEVTQTPSHQVTQMGQEVILRCVPISNHLYFYWYRQILGQKVEFLVSFYNNEISEKSEIFDDQFSVERPDGSNFTLKIRSTKLEDSAMYFCASRAPREGPSYNEQFFGPGTRLTVL.